Listed here are 24 T cell receptor beta chains from one sample, sequenced in a study of CD8 T cells in Susac syndrome. cDNA came from roughly 0.5 to 1 ug RNA primed by random hexamers. Using its own MiXCR run on the immunoSEQ multiplex PCR reads, TCRdb lists one record per CDR3 protein. The sample yields about 120,000 distinct CDR3 sequences, 85% to 95% seen once. Sequencing was done on a sample of CD8+ T cells from PBMCs. Every receptor here comes from a human donor with Susac syndrome.

CDR3 bases: TGTGCCAGCAGCTGGAGTATTGGCTACACCTTC. This gives the protein CASSWSIGYTF. The rearrangement joins TRBV7-9 to TRBJ1-2; D is unresolved. Germline V gene sequence: CDR1 SEHNR, CDR2 FQNEAQ (reference sequence). There are 11 residues in the CDR3. Trimming cost V 4 bases and J 7 bases, with 7 bases left between them.

The genes are TRBV20-1 and TRBJ1-5; possibly TRBD1 for D (6 bases). Per the germline V gene, CDR1 is DFQATT and CDR2 is SNEGSKA (reference sequence). V lost 4 bases and J 10 bases, leaving 17 bases between the germline ends. The CDR3 consists of 13 residues. The chain's CDR3 is CSAMSDSDYPQHF. As DNA, the CDR3 is TGCAGTGCTATGTCGGACAGCGATTATCCCCAGCATTTT.

The rearrangement uses TRBV7-6 and TRBJ2-7; unclear D gene. The CDR3 has 13 residues. In germline, CDR1 is SGHVS, CDR2 FNYEAQ. V dropped 5 bases and J dropped 5 bases, with 13 bases sitting between them. CDR3: CASSRFPANEQYF. CDR3 DNA sequence: TGTGCCAGCAGCCGGTTTCCAGCCAACGAGCAGTACTTC.

V gene TRBV12-3 or TRBV12-4 combines with J gene TRBJ2-5; D possibly corresponds to TRBD2 (6 bases). This CDR3 contains 11 residues. Trimming cost V 1 base and J 9 bases, with 6 bases left between them. The chain's CDR3 is CASSLGEAQYF. In DNA, the CDR3 is TGTGCCAGCAGTTTAGGGGAGGCCCAGTACTTC.

The rearrangement joins TRBV12-3 or TRBV12-4 to TRBJ1-2; no clear D gene. The ends were cut back, 2 bases at V and 5 bases at J, with 9 bases in the middle. The CDR3 has 13 amino acids. The CDR3 DNA reads TGTGCCAGCAGTTTAAGGCTCCTTTATGGCTACACCTTC. Translation: CASSLRLLYGYTF.

The CDR3 DNA follows: TGTGCCAGCGAGGGCAGGGGGCTAGTGGGGGCCAACGTCCTGACTTTC. This translates into CASEGRGLVGANVLTF. The V and J genes are TRBV3-1 and TRBJ2-6, with 8 positions matching TRBD1. The CDR3 has 16 amino acids. After removal of 8 bases from V and 4 bases from J, the junction contained 10 bases not matched to a gene. CDR1 and CDR2 (germline): LGHDT, YNNKEL (reference sequence).

The genes are TRBV9 and TRBJ2-3; D is unresolved. The length of the CDR3 is 14 residues. With 3 bases removed from V and 4 bases from J, the gap between germline ends came to 12 bases. Germline V gene sequence: CDR1 SGDLS, CDR2 YYNGEE. For the CDR3, the DNA is TGTGCCAGCAGCGCAGAAGGGATTGCAGATACGCAGTATTTT. Translating it yields CASSAEGIADTQYF.

J is TRBJ1-2 and V is TRBV21-1; TRBD1 is taken as the D call from the table, unchecked against the DNA. TRBV21-1 is recorded as a pseudogene. This CDR3 contains 15 residues. The chain's CDR3 is CASSKAQGGIYGYTF. DNA of the CDR3: TGTGCCAGCAGCAAAGCCCAGGGGGGAATCTATGGCTACACCTTC.

V and J are TRBV20-1 and TRBJ1-2, with 7 positions matching TRBD1. V was clipped by 1 base and J by 6 bases; unmatched bases: 8. The length of the CDR3 is 14 residues. Looked up from germline, CDR1 is DFQATT and CDR2 is SNEGSKA (reference sequence). The chain's CDR3 is CSARATGARDGYTF. DNA of the CDR3: TGCAGTGCTAGAGCCACAGGGGCGCGGGATGGCTACACCTTC.

The J gene is TRBJ2-7, the V gene TRBV7-8, with TRBD1 matching 10 bases. CDR1 is SGHVS and CDR2 is FQNEAQ in the germline V gene. V lost 5 bases, J lost 3 bases, and 10 bases stayed unmatched. The length of the CDR3 is 16 residues. CDR3 amino acids: CASSGRDRGQHYEQYF. CDR3 sequence (DNA): TGTGCCAGCAGCGGCCGGGACAGGGGTCAGCACTACGAGCAGTACTTC.

J is TRBJ2-3 and V is TRBV9; 9 nucleotides align to TRBD2. The germline CDR1 and CDR2 sequences are SGDLS and YYNGEE. With 0 bases clipped from V and 9 bases from J, the junction kept 11 bases outside the gene matches. CDR3 length: 16 amino acids. Written as DNA, the CDR3 is TGTGCCAGCAGCGTAGACGGTAGCGGGGGCGCAAGCACGCAGTATTTT. This sequence encodes CASSVDGSGGASTQYF.

This chain uses TRBV7-6 with TRBJ2-3, with TRBD2 matching 9 bases. The CDR3 spans 14 residues. J lost 1 base, V lost 5 bases, and 1 base had no gene match. Germline V gene data show CDR1 as SGHVS and CDR2 as FNYEAQ. The CDR3 region has the DNA TGTGCCAGCAGCCCTAGCGGGGGCACAGATACGCAGTATTTT. This codes for CASSPSGGTDTQYF. The variable domain in full, completed from reference TRBV7-6 and TRBJ2-3, reads GAGVSQSPRYKVTKRGQDVALRCDPISGHVSLYWYRQALGQGPEFLTYFNYEAQQDKSGLPNDRFSAERPEGSISTLTIQRTEQRDSAMYRCASSPSGGTDTQYFGPGTRLTVL.

The chain joins TRBV7-6 to TRBJ1-5; D is unclear. V shed 5 bases and J shed 4 bases, with 9 bases lying between them. The CDR3 contains 13 residues. Germline V gene sequence: CDR1 SGHVS, CDR2 FNYEAQ. The CDR3 DNA reads TGTGCCAGCAGCCCCGGATTTAATCAGCCCCAGCATTTT. Its translation is CASSPGFNQPQHF.

The V gene is TRBV27, the J gene TRBJ2-7; 9 bases are shared with TRBD2. Unmatched junction bases numbered 6, after V lost 6 bases and J lost 0 bases. The CDR3 extends over 15 amino acids. CDR1 MNHEY and CDR2 SMNVEV come from the germline V gene (reference sequence). CDR3 loop: CASRGAGGFSYEQYF. CDR3 coding DNA: TGTGCCAGCAGGGGAGCGGGGGGATTCTCCTACGAGCAGTACTTC.

The CDR3 DNA is TGTGCCAGCAGCCAAGAGGCGGGCAGGTCGTACTCACCCCTCCACTTT. The encoded protein is CASSQEAGRSYSPLHF. This chain joins TRBV3-1 and TRBJ1-6; no clear D gene. This CDR3 region has 16 residues. V was cut by 0 bases and J by 10 bases, with 16 bases left in between. Germline loops: CDR1 LGHDT, CDR2 YNNKEL (reference sequence).

The J gene is TRBJ2-1, the V gene TRBV29-1; D is unclear. Germline V lookup: CDR1 SQVTM, CDR2 ANQGSEA. V was cut by 2 bases and J by 7 bases, with 3 bases left in between. The CDR3 loop spans 10 amino acids. DNA of the CDR3: TGCAGCGTTGAAAGAAATGAGCAGTTCTTC. Amino acid sequence: CSVERNEQFF.

The genes are TRBV4-3 and TRBJ1-2, with TRBD1 identical over 9 bases. CDR3 length: 19 amino acids. Trimming cost V 3 bases and J 1 base; bases outside gene matches: 15. The germline V gene has CDR1 LGHNA and CDR2 YSLEER. The CDR3 DNA is TGCGCCAGCAGCCACACGACACAGGGGGCGGACATTCTTAACTATGGCTACACCTTC. It yields the protein CASSHTTQGADILNYGYTF.

This clonotype was picked up one time. CDR3 sequence reads: CAWGTGGNTEAFF. CDR3 bases: TGTGCCTGGGGGACAGGGGGAAACACTGAAGCTTTCTTT. The chain employs TRBV30 and TRBJ1-1; the match to TRBD1 covers 11 bases. The V gene end was trimmed by 5 bases and the J gene end by 2 bases; junction bases not matched to a gene: 1. From germline, CDR1 is GTSNPN and CDR2 SVGIG (reference sequence). CDR3 length: 13 residues.

J is TRBJ2-5 and V is TRBV7-9; possible D gene TRBD2, 6 bases. This CDR3 region has 14 residues. Germline V lookup: CDR1 SEHNR, CDR2 FQNEAQ (reference sequence). The V end was cut by 8 bases, the J end by 2 bases, with 15 bases between. The CDR3: CASLSGGNQETQYF. CDR3 DNA sequence: TGTGCCAGCCTCTCTGGCGGGAATCAAGAGACCCAGTACTTC.

The V gene is TRBV18, the J gene TRBJ1-5; a possible D gene is TRBD1 (5 bases). The CDR3 sequence is 13 residues long. V was cut by 2 bases and J by 4 bases, with 6 bases left in between. From germline, CDR1 is KGHSH and CDR2 LQKENI. The CDR3 loop is CASSPGGNQPQHF. CDR3 nucleotide sequence: TGTGCCAGCTCACCAGGGGGGAATCAGCCCCAGCATTTT.

This chain links TRBV2 with TRBJ1-5, with D perhaps matching TRBD1 (5 bases). The CDR3 is 16 amino acids. The germline V gene has CDR1 SNHLY and CDR2 FYNNEI. The V and J ends lost 5 bases and 0 bases respectively, with 14 bases between them. Here the CDR3 DNA reads TGTGCCAGCAGTACCGGGGCGGGACCTAGCAATCAGCCCCAGCATTTT. This codes for CASSTGAGPSNQPQHF. The complete variable domain, with remaining parts taken from reference TRBV2 and TRBJ1-5, reads EPEVTQTPSHQVTQMGQEVILRCVPISNHLYFYWYRQILGQKVEFLVSFYNNEISEKSEIFDDQFSVERPDGSNFTLKIRSTKLEDSAMYFCASSTGAGPSNQPQHFGDGTRLSIL.

The gene calls are TRBV29-1 and TRBJ2-7, with a possible D match to TRBD1 (5 bases). Germline V gene lookup returns CDR1 SQVTM and CDR2 ANQGSEA. The CDR3 covers 14 residues. V gave up 6 bases and J gave up 0 bases, with 15 bases separating them. The DNA of the CDR3 is TGCAGCGTCCTCGGGCAGGGTAACTCCTACGAGCAGTACTTC. It specifies CSVLGQGNSYEQYF.

The chain is built from TRBV7-9 and TRBJ2-7, with TRBD2 matching over 7 bases. Trimming cost V 8 bases and J 0 bases; bases outside gene matches: 7. Germline V gives CDR1 SEHNR, CDR2 FQNEAQ (reference sequence). The CDR3 loop spans 14 amino acids. CDR3 in DNA: TGTGCCAGCGGGGAAGCGGGGAGCTCCTACGAGCAGTACTTC. It yields the protein CASGEAGSSYEQYF.

The rearrangement joins TRBV3-1 to TRBJ2-7; 9 nucleotides line up with TRBD2. There are 16 residues in the CDR3. V was clipped by 3 bases and J by 2 bases; unmatched bases: 8. Germline V CDR1 and CDR2: LGHDT, YNNKEL (reference sequence). The CDR3 protein is CASSQKTSGPTYEQYF. In DNA form, the CDR3 reads TGTGCCAGCAGCCAGAAGACTAGCGGACCAACCTACGAGCAGTACTTC.